The 15 T cell receptor beta chains below all came from one sample that was sequenced in a study of blood T cell repertoires in COVID-19. Sequencing used immunoSEQ multiplex PCR; TCRdb keeps in-frame clones, though not all of them. The sample shows 95,000 to 150,000 clones, around four fifths of them seen only once. Sample: peripheral blood. The receptors originated from a man aged 55 to 70 with active or convalescent COVID-19.

The chain employs TRBV28 and TRBJ2-1, with 11 bases lining up with TRBD1. Germline V CDR1 and CDR2: MDHEN, SYDVKM. The CDR3 is 16 amino acids. J gave up 2 bases and V 6 bases, and 6 bases lay outside the gene matches. CDR3 loop: CASRPWGQGAYNEQFF. The CDR3 nucleotides are TGTGCCAGCAGGCCCTGGGGACAGGGGGCCTACAATGAGCAGTTCTTC.

The chain recombines TRBV6-6 with TRBJ1-3, with 9 bases fitting TRBD1. Per germline, CDR1 MNHNY and CDR2 SVGAGI (reference sequence). The CDR3 has 15 residues. V gave up 8 bases and J gave up 4 bases; unmatched junction bases: 9. Written as DNA, the CDR3 is TGTGCCAGCTTGGACAGGGGTTTCAGAGGAAACACCATATATTTT. Translated, it gives CASLDRGFRGNTIYF.

The chain uses TRBV28 and TRBJ2-7; 10 nucleotides match TRBD1. V lost 7 bases to trimming and J lost 2 bases; unmatched junction nucleotides: 2. This CDR3 spans 13 amino acids. Germline lookup yields CDR1 MDHEN and CDR2 SYDVKM. The CDR3 is CASTGTGAYEQYF. For the CDR3, the DNA is TGTGCCAGCACCGGGACAGGGGCCTACGAGCAGTACTTC.

The chain carries TRBV2 and TRBJ2-7; 10 nucleotides line up with TRBD2. CDR3 size: 19 residues. The germline CDR1 and CDR2 sequences are SNHLY and FYNNEI. The V segment lost 4 bases and the J segment 0 bases; nucleotides outside the gene matches: 15. DNA for the CDR3: TGTGCCAGCAGTGGGATGGTAGGACTAGCGGTCAGGAGCTCCTACGAGCAGTACTTC. Its protein product is CASSGMVGLAVRSSYEQYF.

The chain carries TRBV7-6 and TRBJ2-7; TRBD2 agrees at 8 bases. CDR1 and CDR2 (germline): SGHVS, FNYEAQ. The length of the CDR3 is 15 residues. V shed 1 base, J shed 6 bases, and the junction held 8 bases outside the gene matches. CDR3 residues: CASSLGSSGYTEQYF. The CDR3 bases are TGTGCCAGCAGCTTAGGGTCTAGCGGGTACACCGAGCAGTACTTC.

This sequence joins TRBV6-6 and TRBJ1-1; tentative D call: TRBD1 (6 bases). Germline assignment: CDR1 MNHNY and CDR2 SVGAGI (reference sequence). The CDR3 length is 16 residues. V was clipped by 6 bases and J by 4 bases, with 21 bases between them. CDR3 nucleotides: TGTGCCAGCAGCCCCACCGGTAGCAGGGGAAGCACTGAAGCTTTCTTT. Its protein product is CASSPTGSRGSTEAFF.

This clone has a handful of counts. This chain joins TRBV30 and TRBJ2-1, with D perhaps matching TRBD2 (5 bases). Germline CDR1 is GTSNPN and CDR2 is SVGIG (reference sequence). V lost 1 base and J 1 base, leaving 5 bases between the germline ends. The CDR3 contains 13 residues. CDR3 loop: CAWSAGSYNEQFF. CDR3 nucleotides: TGTGCCTGGAGTGCGGGATCCTACAATGAGCAGTTCTTC. The whole variable domain, remainder taken from reference TRBV30 and TRBJ2-1, is SQTIHQWPATLVQPVGSPLSLECTVEGTSNPNLYWYRQAAGRGLQLLFYSVGIGQISSEVPQNLSASRPQDRQFILSSKKLLLSDSGFYLCAWSAGSYNEQFFGPGTRLTVL.

This clone appeared once. V is TRBV3-1 (or the pseudogene TRBV3-2) and J is TRBJ2-3, with TRBD2 identical over 11 bases. The germline CDR1 and CDR2 sequences are LGHDT and YNNKEL (reference sequence). J lost 2 bases, V lost 4 bases, and 5 bases had no gene match. The length of the CDR3 is 16 residues. In nucleotides, the CDR3 is TGTGCCAGCAGCCCCCCGGGACTAGCGGACACAGATACGCAGTATTTT. Translating gives CASSPPGLADTDTQYF.

The chain carries TRBV6-2 or TRBV6-3 and TRBJ1-1; D ambiguous. Germline lookup yields CDR1 MNHEY and CDR2 SVGEGT. V lost 7 bases and J 0 bases, leaving 12 bases between the germline ends. The CDR3 has 14 amino acids. Written as DNA, the CDR3 is TGTGCCAGCACCCCCGGGGTTCTGAACACTGAAGCTTTCTTT. This encodes CASTPGVLNTEAFF.

The chain uses TRBV11-3 and TRBJ2-5; D is perhaps TRBD2 (6 bases). This CDR3 has 12 residues. Germline V gene data show CDR1 as SGHNT and CDR2 as YENEEA. V gave up 4 bases and J gave up 5 bases, with 8 bases separating them. CDR3 protein: CASSSSEETQYF. CDR3 in DNA: TGTGCCAGCAGCTCTAGCGAGGAGACCCAGTACTTC.

The gene calls are TRBV7-3 and TRBJ2-7; 12 bases line up with TRBD2. V gave up 5 bases and J gave up 7 bases; unmatched junction bases: 6. The germline V gene has CDR1 SGHTA and CDR2 FQGTGA. The CDR3 totals 14 residues. The CDR3 DNA sequence: TGTGCCAGCAGCCAACTAGCGGGAGGAGGGGAGCAGTACTTC. Amino acid sequence: CASSQLAGGGEQYF. Using reference TRBV7-3 and TRBJ2-7 for the parts outside the CDR3, the full variable domain is GAGVSQTPSNKVTEKGKYVELRCDPISGHTALYWYRQSLGQGPEFLIYFQGTGAADDSGLPNDRFFAVRPEGSVSTLKIQRTERGDSAVYLCASSQLAGGGEQYFGPGTRLTVT.

This CDR3 reads CASSDRTSANEQFF. In DNA form, the CDR3 reads TGCGCCAGCAGCGACAGGACTAGTGCCAATGAGCAGTTCTTC. The chain recombines TRBV5-1 with TRBJ2-1; a possible D gene is TRBD2 (7 bases). CDR3 length: 14 residues. Germline V gene lookup returns CDR1 SGHRS and CDR2 YFSETQ. Trimming removed 4 bases from V and 6 bases from J, with 14 bases in between.

This clone was recorded once. The chain combines TRBV7-9 with TRBJ2-7; D is perhaps TRBD1 (6 bases). V dropped 4 bases and J dropped 1 base, with 14 bases sitting between them. CDR3 size: 15 residues. Germline V gives CDR1 SEHNR, CDR2 FQNEAQ (reference sequence). CDR3 sequence: CASSSRDIHSYEQYF. CDR3 nucleotides: TGTGCCAGCAGCTCACGGGACATCCATTCCTACGAGCAGTACTTC.

This clone has just a few counts. The chain recombines TRBV28 with TRBJ2-7, with 8 bases fitting TRBD1. The CDR3 extends over 13 amino acids. The germline gives CDR1 MDHEN, CDR2 SYDVKM. J lost 2 bases, V lost 7 bases, and 4 bases had no gene match. This chain's CDR3 is CASNLQGAYEQYF. DNA of the CDR3: TGTGCCAGCAACCTACAGGGGGCCTACGAGCAGTACTTC.

The chain couples TRBV5-5 to TRBJ2-1; 9 bases are shared with TRBD1. Germline trimming cut 0 bases from V and 7 bases from J; bases unmatched to any gene: 5. The germline V gene encodes CDR1 SGHKS and CDR2 YYEKEE (reference sequence). The CDR3 runs to 15 residues. The CDR3 sequence is CASSLVRDRDNEQFF. CDR3 coding DNA: TGTGCCAGCAGCTTGGTTAGGGACAGGGATAATGAGCAGTTCTTC.